This paragraph covers one TCR beta chain sequence. What it recognizes is unknown. With random hexamers, reverse transcription was performed on about 0.5 to 1 ug of RNA. Across 54 Vbeta and 13 Jbeta, TCR beta CDR3 was amplified with immunoSEQ multiplex PCR. One entry per CDR3 protein, called by TCRdb with MiXCR from the immunoSEQ multiplex PCR reads. Of around 130,000 distinct CDR3 sequences in the sample, under 95% were seen once. This entry belongs to a study of CD8 T cells in Susac syndrome. TCR beta sequencing was performed on blood CD8+ and CD4+ T cells. While CD8+ and CD4+ T cells were isolated negatively, TEMRA cells were enriched by FACS. Study observations and caveats: Regarding the TCR sequencing and HLA analysis, the study admitted that a relatively small number of individuals were involved.

The receptor comes from a human donor with multiple sclerosis. The sample taken for sequencing was CD8+ T cells from PBMCs.

The DNA of the CDR3 is TGTGCCAGCGGTCAGCCCCAGCATTTT. Residues: CASGQPQHF. V usage is TRBV27 and J usage is TRBJ1-5; D unresolved. Germline assignment: CDR1 MNHEY and CDR2 SMNVEV (reference sequence). The CDR3 sequence is 9 residues long. V lost 8 bases and J 6 bases, leaving 2 bases between the germline ends.